These 7 T cell receptor beta chains were sequenced from one sample in a study of cytomegalovirus exposure and HLA in healthy donors. It was with 60 Vbeta and 13 Jbeta primers that the PCR ran. TCRdb's copy holds only in-frame clones and misses some; the assay was immunoSEQ multiplex PCR. This sample yields about 180,000 clones, of which about 79% are seen a single time; roughly 1.6% belongs to the top ten. Sequenced input: PBMCs. These receptors all come from a man between 18 and 29 years old in good health and CMV-seronegative.

This chain joins TRBV30 and TRBJ2-3; 10 nucleotides line up with TRBD2. Trimming at V came to 0 bases and at J to 2 bases, leaving 2 bases not matched to a gene. This CDR3 has 15 amino acids. The germline gives CDR1 GTSNPN, CDR2 SVGIG (reference sequence). Written as DNA, the CDR3 is TGTGCCTGGAGTGTGCTAGCGGGGGTCACAGATACGCAGTATTTT. Translating it yields CAWSVLAGVTDTQYF. The whole variable domain, filled in from reference TRBV30 and TRBJ2-3, reads SQTIHQWPATLVQPVGSPLSLECTVEGTSNPNLYWYRQAAGRGLQLLFYSVGIGQISSEVPQNLSASRPQDRQFILSSKKLLLSDSGFYLCAWSVLAGVTDTQYFGPGTRLTVL.

The chain employs TRBV6-5 and TRBJ1-1, with D possibly TRBD1 on 5 matching bases. CDR3 length: 15 amino acids. In germline, CDR1 is MNHEY, CDR2 SVGAGI. V shed 3 bases and J shed 1 base, with 12 bases lying between them. The CDR3 spells CASSYDGAWNTEAFF. In DNA form, the CDR3 reads TGTGCCAGCAGTTATGATGGGGCATGGAACACTGAAGCTTTCTTT.

The chain is built from TRBV2 and TRBJ2-7; 9 bases are a match to TRBD1. Germline CDR1 SNHLY, CDR2 FYNNEI. The V and J ends lost 6 bases and 1 base, in that order; junction bases with no gene match: 4. The CDR3 is 14 residues long. The CDR3 region is CASRGQGNSYEQYF. The CDR3 nucleotides are TGTGCCAGCAGGGGACAGGGAAATTCCTACGAGCAGTACTTC. Full variable domain (missing parts from reference TRBV2 and TRBJ2-7): EPEVTQTPSHQVTQMGQEVILRCVPISNHLYFYWYRQILGQKVEFLVSFYNNEISEKSEIFDDQFSVERPDGSNFTLKIRSTKLEDSAMYFCASRGQGNSYEQYFGPGTRLTVT.

V and J are TRBV6-1 and TRBJ1-1; 8 positions match TRBD1. CDR1 and CDR2 from the germline V gene are MNHNS and SASEGT. V trimming: 5 bases; J trimming: 3 bases; junction bases outside the gene matches: 2. This CDR3 comprises 13 residues. CDR3 residues: CASSLRGHTEAFF. CDR3 bases: TGTGCCAGCAGTCTCAGGGGGCACACTGAAGCTTTCTTT.

The chain recombines TRBV28 with TRBJ2-7, with D hard to call. Germline V lookup: CDR1 MDHEN, CDR2 SYDVKM. The CDR3 is 13 amino acids. Deletions cut 3 bases from V and 2 bases from J, with 8 bases between. The DNA for the CDR3 is TGTGCCAGCAGTTTTAACAGTCCCTACGAGCAGTACTTC. Its protein product is CASSFNSPYEQYF.

J is TRBJ1-3 and V is TRBV9; 7 positions match TRBD1. After removal of 1 base from V and 4 bases from J, the junction contained 5 bases not matched to a gene. CDR3 size: 15 residues. Germline loops: CDR1 SGDLS, CDR2 YYNGEE. The CDR3 loop reads CASSVTGALGNTIYF. The CDR3 nucleotides are TGTGCCAGCAGCGTAACAGGGGCTCTCGGAAACACCATATATTTT.

This clone was recorded once. The J gene is TRBJ2-5, the V gene TRBV6-5; D is possibly TRBD2 (5 bases). This CDR3 spans 15 amino acids. CDR1 and CDR2 (germline): MNHEY, SVGAGI. Trimming shortened V by 5 bases and J by 5 bases, and 18 bases separated the two germline ends. The CDR3 sequence is CASSQGLSRRETQYF. Written as DNA, the CDR3 is TGTGCCAGCAGTCAAGGACTGTCCCGGCGGGAGACCCAGTACTTC.